This T cell receptor (beta chain) appears in the sequencing data of a study of blood T cells in healthy people across ages. Germline V gene lookup returns CDR1 MDHEN and CDR2 SYDVKM. The CDR3 runs 14 residues. Losses at the gene ends were 6 bases for V and 10 bases for J; bases not matched to a gene: 10. Primed by a sample-barcoded 5' primer and a J-beta primer mix, a second PCR proceeded for about 6 to 12 cycles. Every cDNA was tagged by a template-switch adaptor with 12 random nucleotides. A minimum of 2.5 million CDR3-containing paired-end reads was obtained for each sample. Using its own MiXCR run on the 5' RACE reads, TCRdb lists one record per CDR3 protein. The sample carries around 1,800,000 distinct CDR3 sequences, about 39% recorded once.

The clonotype comes from a human donor in good health. The chain links TRBV28 to TRBJ2-1; 9 bases fit TRBD1. The sequencing sample was made of blood. CDR3 in amino acids: CASRRQGDSYEQFF. In DNA form, the CDR3 reads TGTGCCAGCAGAAGACAGGGGGATTCCTACGAGCAGTTCTTC.